Presented here are 25 T cell receptor beta chains from one specimen sequenced in a study of CD8 T cells in ankylosing spondylitis. One entry per CDR3 protein results from TCRdb running MiXCR on the 5' RACE reads. The sample holds around 300,000 distinct CDR3 sequences; around 15% are singletons and the top ten take roughly 0.99%. The source material was blood, either unsorted or a sorted T cell fraction (not recorded which). The source is a male donor with ankylosing spondylitis or in good health (not recorded which).

This clonotype was seen a few times. The chain is built from TRBV7-9 and TRBJ2-1; 9 bases match TRBD2. The junction had 8 bases not matched to a gene; V was cut back by 4 bases and J by 4 bases. The CDR3 is made up of 16 amino acids. Germline CDR1 reads SEHNR; CDR2 reads FQNEAQ (reference sequence). The CDR3 reads CASSSVASGRYNEQFF. The CDR3 DNA is TGTGCCAGCAGCTCTGTTGCGAGCGGGAGGTACAATGAGCAGTTCTTC.

The V gene is TRBV5-6, the J gene TRBJ2-7; D possibly corresponds to TRBD2 (6 bases). The length of the CDR3 is 17 residues. Germline assignment: CDR1 SGHDT and CDR2 YYEEEE. The V end was cut by 4 bases, the J end by 7 bases, with 27 bases between. The CDR3 reads CASSHLIRDSEGGEQYF. DNA for the CDR3: TGTGCCAGCAGCCACTTAATCCGGGACTCGGAAGGAGGGGAGCAGTACTTC.

This clonotype was seen more than once but under ten times. The J gene is TRBJ2-7, the V gene TRBV10-2; 10 bases agree with TRBD2. Germline CDR1 WSHSY, CDR2 SAAADI. The CDR3 contains 17 residues. V was clipped by 2 bases and J by 2 bases; unmatched bases: 9. CDR3 protein: CASSEVILAGAPYEQYF. DNA of the CDR3: TGCGCCAGCAGTGAGGTAATCCTAGCGGGAGCTCCCTACGAGCAGTACTTC.

A few counts support this clonotype. This chain joins TRBV6-1 and TRBJ2-7, with D unclear. Trimming took 8 bases from V and 5 from J, leaving 10 bases between them. Germline V CDR1 and CDR2: MNHNS, SASEGT. This CDR3 is 11 amino acids long. The CDR3 loop is CASASRDEQYF. The CDR3 region has the DNA TGTGCCAGCGCCTCAAGGGACGAGCAGTACTTC.

This clonotype was detected only a few times. J is TRBJ1-2 and V is TRBV5-1; D ambiguous. Germline V gives CDR1 SGHRS, CDR2 YFSETQ. The CDR3 covers 14 residues. Trimming took off 4 bases at V and 7 bases at J, with 17 bases between the two ends. DNA of the CDR3: TGCGCCAGCAGCACCACCGGGTCCCCTGGTGGCTACACCTTC. Protein sequence: CASSTTGSPGGYTF. Full variable domain (missing parts from reference TRBV5-1 and TRBJ1-2): KAGVTQTPRYLIKTRGQQVTLSCSPISGHRSVSWYQQTPGQGLQFLFEYFSETQRNKGNFPGRFSGRQFSNSRSEMNVSTLELGDSALYLCASSTTGSPGGYTFGSGTRLTVV.

The V and J genes are TRBV20-1 and TRBJ2-5, with D unclear. Germline CDR1 DFQATT, CDR2 SNEGSKA (reference sequence). Trimming removed 0 bases at V and 7 bases at J, with 0 bases between. The CDR3 runs to 9 residues. The DNA for the CDR3 is TGCAGTGCTAGAGAGACCCAGTACTTC. Encoded protein: CSARETQYF.

The table lists this clonotype with a few counts. The V and J genes are TRBV5-6 and TRBJ1-5; TRBD1 matches 8 bases. J was trimmed by 4 bases and V by 3 bases; bases with no gene match: 9. CDR1 and CDR2 (germline): SGHDT, YYEEEE. The CDR3 is 16 residues long. CDR3 bases: TGTGCCAGCAGCTGGGGACAGGCTAGGTTGAATCAGCCCCAGCATTTT. This sequence encodes CASSWGQARLNQPQHF. The full variable domain, in which reference TRBV5-6 and TRBJ1-5 provide the parts outside the CDR3, is DAGVTQSPTHLIKTRGQQVTLRCSPKSGHDTVSWYQQALGQGPQFIFQYYEEEERQRGNFPDRFSGHQFPNYSSELNVNALLLGDSALYLCASSWGQARLNQPQHFGDGTRLSIL.

This clonotype was seen at least ten times. The CDR3, as DNA: TGTGCCATCAGTGGCACTAGCAGCAATGAGCAGTTCTTC. Amino acids: CAISGTSSNEQFF. The chain carries TRBV10-3 and TRBJ2-1; tentatively, D is TRBD2 (6 bases). Germline lookup yields CDR1 ENHRY and CDR2 SYGVKD. V was cut by 4 bases and J by 6 bases, with 10 bases left in between. CDR3 length equals 13 residues.

The chain couples TRBV11-2 to TRBJ2-2; D gene uncertain. This CDR3 is built from 13 residues. Germline V gene lookup returns CDR1 SGHAT and CDR2 FQNNGV. V was pared by 5 bases and J by 3 bases, with 7 bases between. This CDR3 reads CASSILDTGELFF. DNA of the CDR3: TGTGCCAGCAGCATCCTTGACACCGGGGAGCTGTTTTTT.

This clonotype was detected a few times. The chain employs TRBV9 and TRBJ2-3; weak D call: TRBD2 (6 bases). The ends were cut back, 0 bases at V and 6 bases at J, with 11 bases in the middle. This CDR3 region has 14 residues. Germline lookup yields CDR1 SGDLS and CDR2 YYNGEE. The CDR3, as DNA: TGTGCCAGCAGCGTAGGAACTAGCTGGGATACGCAGTATTTT. Its translation is CASSVGTSWDTQYF.

Ten or more counts support this clonotype. The chain employs TRBV9 and TRBJ2-1, with 11 nucleotides matching TRBD2. CDR3 length equals 15 residues. V lost 4 bases and J lost 2; bases outside the gene matches: 2. Germline V gene sequence: CDR1 SGDLS, CDR2 YYNGEE. The CDR3 nucleotides are TGTGCCAGCAGCCGGGGACTAGCGGCCTACAATGAGCAGTTCTTC. This translates into CASSRGLAAYNEQFF.

This clonotype was seen only a few times. V gene TRBV12-3 or TRBV12-4 combines with J gene TRBJ2-1; tentative D call: TRBD1 (6 bases). CDR3 length equals 14 residues. Trimming removed 2 bases from V and 7 bases from J, with 12 bases in between. The DNA for the CDR3 is TGTGCCAGCAGTTTACAGGGGAGAGAGAATGAGCAGTTCTTC. It specifies CASSLQGRENEQFF.

This clonotype has more than one count but fewer than ten. The J gene is TRBJ2-1, the V gene TRBV4-2, with 7 bases matching TRBD2. Germline trimming cut 0 bases from V and 1 base from J; bases unmatched to any gene: 3. CDR3 length: 16 amino acids. The V gene's germline CDR1 is LGHNA and CDR2 YNFKEQ. CDR3 protein: CASSQDWRGSYNEQFF. In nucleotides, the CDR3 is TGTGCCAGCAGCCAAGATTGGCGGGGGTCCTACAATGAGCAGTTCTTC.

The chain joins TRBV3-1 to TRBJ1-2, with D uncertain. Germline CDR1 reads LGHDT; CDR2 reads YNNKEL (reference sequence). Trimming shortened V by 4 bases and J by 0 bases, and 6 bases separated the two germline ends. This CDR3 comprises 13 residues. The CDR3 DNA reads as TGTGCCAGCAGCCCAGTAGCTAACTATGGCTACACCTTC. This translates into CASSPVANYGYTF.

This clonotype was counted many times. The chain carries TRBV3-1 and TRBJ1-1; TRBD1 matches 7 bases. Germline-derived CDR1 and CDR2 are LGHDT and YNNKEL (reference sequence). The length of the CDR3 is 14 residues. With V trimmed by 4 bases and J by 5 bases, 7 bases remained unmatched. In DNA form, the CDR3 reads TGTGCCAGCAGCCCTACGACAGGGAGGACTGAAGCTTTCTTT. The encoded protein is CASSPTTGRTEAFF.

In its sample, this clonotype was seen many times. The chain combines TRBV10-3 with TRBJ2-7, with D unresolved. The CDR3 consists of 12 residues. The germline V and J ends were trimmed by 4 bases and 2 bases, with 6 bases remaining between them. Germline CDR1 is ENHRY and CDR2 is SYGVKD. DNA of the CDR3: TGTGCCATCAGTGTATCGACCTACGAGCAGTACTTC. It is translated as CAISVSTYEQYF.

This clonotype was detected only a few times. The genes are TRBV10-3 and TRBJ2-3; a weak D match, TRBD2 (6 bases). Germline CDR1 ENHRY, CDR2 SYGVKD. The CDR3 covers 15 residues. Trimming removed 0 bases at V and 1 base at J, with 8 bases between. The CDR3 sequence is CAISESLARTDTQYF. The CDR3 DNA reads as TGTGCCATCAGTGAGTCGCTAGCGCGCACAGATACGCAGTATTTT.

The rearrangement joins TRBV20-1 to TRBJ2-5; D not certain. V was shortened by 1 base and J by 4 bases, with 4 bases between the two germline ends. The CDR3 is 11 residues long. Germline CDR1 and CDR2: DFQATT and SNEGSKA (reference sequence). The CDR3, as DNA: TGCAGTGCTAGAGTCACAGAGACCCAGTACTTC. Its protein product is CSARVTETQYF.

This clonotype came up a few times. The rearrangement joins TRBV5-1 to TRBJ1-1; no clear D. Trimming stripped 0 bases from V and 6 bases from J, with 9 bases between. From germline, CDR1 is SGHRS and CDR2 YFSETQ. The CDR3 consists of 13 residues. The CDR3: CASSLDRGSEAFF. CDR3 in DNA: TGCGCCAGCAGCTTGGATCGGGGTTCTGAAGCTTTCTTT.

This clonotype appeared a few times. This sequence joins TRBV4-1 and TRBJ2-2; 12 bases align to TRBD2. Germline-derived CDR1 and CDR2 are MGHRA and YSYEKL. The V gene end was trimmed by 1 base and the J gene end by 5 bases; junction bases not matched to a gene: 2. CDR3 length: 16 residues. CDR3 in DNA: TGCGCCAGCAGCCAAGCCGGACTAGCGGGGACCGGGGAGCTGTTTTTT. It encodes CASSQAGLAGTGELFF.

The CDR3 is CASSQDGNQPETQYF. CDR3 nucleotide sequence: TGTGCCAGCAGCCAAGACGGAAACCAGCCAGAGACCCAGTACTTC. The chain is built from TRBV4-2 and TRBJ2-5; D call uncertain. Per germline, CDR1 LGHNA and CDR2 YNFKEQ. This CDR3 is built from 15 residues. V lost 0 bases and J 4 bases, leaving 12 bases between the germline ends.

The V call is TRBV9, the J call TRBJ2-2, with TRBD2 matching over 11 bases. Trimming took 0 bases from V and 2 from J; bases not matched to a gene: 9. The germline V gene encodes CDR1 SGDLS and CDR2 YYNGEE. The CDR3 loop spans 19 amino acids. This CDR3 reads CASSVAISGRVSNTGELFF. DNA for the CDR3: TGTGCCAGCAGCGTAGCGATTAGCGGGAGGGTGTCTAACACCGGGGAGCTGTTTTTT.

This clonotype was found a few times. The chain is built from TRBV21-1 and TRBJ1-1; the DNA was not compared with TRBD1, the D call given in the table. TRBV21-1 is classified as a pseudogene. This CDR3 is built from 15 residues. The CDR3: CASSNRDRGNTEAFF. CDR3 nucleotides: TGTGCCAGCAGCAATAGGGACAGGGGAAACACTGAAGCTTTCTTT.

This clonotype was seen many times. V gene TRBV5-6 combines with J gene TRBJ2-5; unclear D gene. Trimming took 7 bases from V and 0 from J, leaving 10 bases between them. CDR3 length: 13 residues. Germline V gene sequence: CDR1 SGHDT, CDR2 YYEEEE. CDR3 region: CASHGVYQETQYF. Written as DNA, the CDR3 is TGTGCCAGCCATGGGGTGTACCAAGAGACCCAGTACTTC.

The chain links TRBV10-2 to TRBJ2-7, with a tentative D call TRBD1 (6 bases). This CDR3 has 16 residues. Trimming stripped 6 bases from V and 0 bases from J, with 18 bases between. The germline gives CDR1 WSHSY, CDR2 SAAADI. DNA of the CDR3: TGCGCCAGCAGCGACCCCAGGACAGACGGCTCCTACGAGCAGTACTTC. Amino acid sequence: CASSDPRTDGSYEQYF.